These 24 T cell receptor beta chains came from one sample sequenced in a study of T cells in localized non-small cell lung cancer. Produced via immunoSEQ multiplex PCR; TCRdb's table is partial and in-frame only. This sample yields 35,000 to 45,000 clones, of which about 86% are seen a single time; around 7.5% belongs to the top ten. The specimen comprised peripheral blood mononuclear cells, sampled before any cancer treatment. These receptor sequences come from a male donor at least 60 years old with stage II lung adenocarcinoma.

V usage is TRBV5-1 and J usage is TRBJ1-1; D unresolved. This CDR3 has 13 residues. Germline lookup yields CDR1 SGHRS and CDR2 YFSETQ. Trimming removed 3 bases from V and 1 base from J, with 7 bases in between. The CDR3 DNA reads as TGCGCCAGCAGCTCTGCGGGGAACACTGAAGCTTTCTTT. The encoded protein is CASSSAGNTEAFF.

V gene TRBV5-5 combines with J gene TRBJ2-4; maybe TRBD2 (6 bases). Between the trimmed V and J ends, which lost 0 bases and 1 base, there was a span of 14 bases. CDR3 length equals 17 residues. Germline CDR1 and CDR2: SGHKS and YYEKEE (reference sequence). For the CDR3, the DNA is TGTGCCAGCAGCTTGGCCCCTAGCGAGGGGGCCAAAAACATTCAGTACTTC. Encoded protein: CASSLAPSEGAKNIQYF.

The chain combines TRBV21-1 with TRBJ2-2. TRBV21-1 is termed a pseudogene. The length of the CDR3 is 17 residues. CDR3 in amino acids: CASRTGVLHRLDRGAVF. The CDR3, as DNA: TGTGCCAGCAGAACCGGCGTACTACACAGGCTTGACCGGGGAGCTGTTTTT.

CDR3 sequence: CASRSGTGDTEAFF. In DNA, the CDR3 is TGTGCCAGCAGGTCCGGGACAGGGGACACTGAAGCTTTCTTT. The chain is built from TRBV7-9 and TRBJ1-1; TRBD1 aligns across 10 bases. This CDR3 is 14 amino acids long. Unmatched junction bases numbered 4, after V lost 6 bases and J lost 3 bases. Looked up from germline, CDR1 is SEHNR and CDR2 is FQNEAQ (reference sequence). Full variable domain (outside the CDR3, taken from reference TRBV7-9 and TRBJ1-1): DTGVSQNPRHKITKRGQNVTFRCDPISEHNRLYWYRQTLGQGPEFLTYFQNEAQLEKSRLLSDRFSAERPKGSFSTLEIQRTEQGDSAMYLCASRSGTGDTEAFFGQGTRLTVV.

This chain links TRBV29-1 with TRBJ1-1; 7 nucleotides align to TRBD1. The ends lost 8 bases at V and 3 bases at J; junction bases unmatched: 9. This CDR3 is 13 amino acids long. Per the germline V gene, CDR1 is SQVTM and CDR2 is ANQGSEA. CDR3 residues: CSTRQGRDTEAFF. CDR3 in DNA: TGCAGCACCCGACAGGGCCGGGACACTGAAGCTTTCTTT.

The V and J genes are TRBV5-1 and TRBJ1-2; 8 bases match TRBD1. V lost 4 bases to trimming and J lost 8 bases; unmatched junction nucleotides: 4. CDR1 is SGHRS, CDR2 YFSETQ, per germline. The CDR3 is 12 amino acids. The CDR3 DNA reads as TGCGCCAGCAGCCCGACAGGGGAGGGCTACACCTTC. It yields the protein CASSPTGEGYTF. Looking up the rest from reference TRBV5-1 and TRBJ1-2 gives the full variable domain: KAGVTQTPRYLIKTRGQQVTLSCSPISGHRSVSWYQQTPGQGLQFLFEYFSETQRNKGNFPGRFSGRQFSNSRSEMNVSTLELGDSALYLCASSPTGEGYTFGSGTRLTVV.

The chain combines TRBV5-1 with TRBJ2-3; D remains ambiguous. The CDR3 runs 14 residues. The V end was cut by 3 bases, the J end by 0 bases, with 8 bases between. The germline V gene has CDR1 SGHRS and CDR2 YFSETQ. CDR3 loop: CASSSTASTDTQYF. The DNA of the CDR3 is TGCGCCAGCAGCTCGACGGCTAGCACAGATACGCAGTATTTT.

The rearrangement uses TRBV4-3 and TRBJ2-1, with D perhaps TRBD1 (5 bases). V lost 1 base and J 5 bases, leaving 15 bases between the germline ends. CDR1 LGHNA and CDR2 YSLEER come from the germline V gene. The CDR3 contains 16 residues. For the CDR3, the DNA is TGCGCCAGCAGCCAAGGTAAATCTAGGGGCAACAATGAGCAGTTCTTC. Its protein is CASSQGKSRGNNEQFF.

This clone was found once. The chain carries TRBV5-1 and TRBJ2-3; no definite D call. The CDR3 is 16 amino acids. V was shortened by 4 bases and J by 0 bases, with 15 bases between the two germline ends. Germline V gene data show CDR1 as SGHRS and CDR2 as YFSETQ. CDR3 residues: CASSPALFSSTDTQYF. The CDR3 DNA reads as TGCGCCAGCAGCCCGGCATTATTCTCTAGCACAGATACGCAGTATTTT. The full variable domain, in which reference TRBV5-1 and TRBJ2-3 provide the parts outside the CDR3, is KAGVTQTPRYLIKTRGQQVTLSCSPISGHRSVSWYQQTPGQGLQFLFEYFSETQRNKGNFPGRFSGRQFSNSRSEMNVSTLELGDSALYLCASSPALFSSTDTQYFGPGTRLTVL.

This clone is a singleton in its sample. The rearrangement joins TRBV5-8 to TRBJ1-6; tentatively, D is TRBD1 (5 bases). The CDR3 is made up of 13 amino acids. In germline, CDR1 is SGHTS, CDR2 YDEGEE. V dropped 3 bases and J dropped 9 bases, with 10 bases sitting between them. The CDR3: CASSSRGLSPLHF. The CDR3 nucleotides are TGTGCCAGCAGCTCTCGGGGCCTTTCACCCCTCCACTTT.

CDR3 DNA: TGTGCCAGCAGGCAAGCACAGTCCTACGAGCAGTACTTC. It is translated as CASRQAQSYEQYF. The chain has TRBV2 and TRBJ2-7; D is unresolved. Looked up from germline, CDR1 is SNHLY and CDR2 is FYNNEI. V dropped 6 bases and J dropped 1 base, with 10 bases sitting between them. The CDR3 is 13 residues long.

This rearrangement joins TRBV18 to TRBJ1-4, with 7 bases fitting TRBD1. V lost 3 bases to trimming and J lost 7 bases; unmatched junction nucleotides: 5. CDR1 and CDR2 from the germline V gene are KGHSH and LQKENI. The CDR3 length is 14 residues. CDR3 nucleotide sequence: TGTGCCAGCTCACCTGCAGGGGGGCGTGAAAAACTGTTTTTT. Translation gives CASSPAGGREKLFF.

The V call is TRBV5-4, the J call TRBJ1-1; 7 bases are shared with TRBD1. V dropped 2 bases and J dropped 0; count of bases not matched to a gene: 4. In germline, CDR1 is SGHNT, CDR2 YYREEE (reference sequence). CDR3 length: 15 amino acids. The CDR3 sequence: CASSFNRGLNTEAFF. The CDR3 region has the DNA TGTGCCAGCAGCTTCAACAGGGGCTTGAACACTGAAGCTTTCTTT. The full variable domain, in which reference TRBV5-4 and TRBJ1-1 provide the parts outside the CDR3, is ETGVTQSPTHLIKTRGQQVTLRCSSQSGHNTVSWYQQALGQGPQFIFQYYREEENGRGNFPPRFSGLQFPNYSSELNVNALELDDSALYLCASSFNRGLNTEAFFGQGTRLTVV.

V usage is TRBV2 and J usage is TRBJ1-6, with D tentatively TRBD1 (6 bases). Germline CDR1 SNHLY, CDR2 FYNNEI. V was cut by 6 bases and J by 7 bases, with 10 bases left in between. CDR3 size: 13 residues. For the CDR3, the DNA is TGTGCCAGCAGGGTAAGGGGGAATTCACCCCTCCACTTT. This codes for CASRVRGNSPLHF.

The chain links TRBV6-6 to TRBJ1-5; D is unclear. Looked up from germline, CDR1 is MNHNY and CDR2 is SVGAGI (reference sequence). Trimming stripped 0 bases from V and 1 base from J, with 7 bases between. This CDR3 contains 15 residues. CDR3 sequence reads: CASSYSRESNQPQHF. CDR3 nucleotides: TGTGCCAGCAGTTACTCGAGGGAGAGCAATCAGCCCCAGCATTTT.

The V and J genes are TRBV30 and TRBJ1-1; 11 bases are shared with TRBD1. Trimming at V came to 3 bases and at J to 11 bases, leaving 14 bases not matched to a gene. The CDR3 extends over 15 amino acids. The germline CDR1 and CDR2 sequences are GTSNPN and SVGIG (reference sequence). This chain's CDR3 is CAWSRIGTGGSVAFF. In nucleotides, the CDR3 is TGTGCCTGGAGCCGAATTGGGACAGGGGGGTCGGTGGCTTTCTTT.

The chain combines TRBV30 with TRBJ1-1; D call uncertain. Germline CDR1 reads GTSNPN; CDR2 reads SVGIG (reference sequence). The CDR3 runs 11 residues. Trimming pared 5 bases from V and 6 bases from J, leaving 10 bases between. CDR3 nucleotides: TGTGCCTGGTCCAAGACCGCTGAAGCTTTCTTT. This translates into CAWSKTAEAFF.

The chain combines TRBV5-4 with TRBJ1-1, with 8 bases lining up with TRBD1. CDR1 is SGHNT, CDR2 YYREEE, per germline (reference sequence). This CDR3 is built from 13 residues. The J segment lost 6 bases and the V segment lost 3 bases, leaving 4 bases of the junction unmatched. DNA of the CDR3: TGTGCCAGCAGCTCCACAGGGGGGGCTGAAGCTTTCTTT. It yields the protein CASSSTGGAEAFF. The whole variable domain, filled in from reference TRBV5-4 and TRBJ1-1, reads ETGVTQSPTHLIKTRGQQVTLRCSSQSGHNTVSWYQQALGQGPQFIFQYYREEENGRGNFPPRFSGLQFPNYSSELNVNALELDDSALYLCASSSTGGAEAFFGQGTRLTVV.

This chain uses TRBV10-1 with TRBJ1-5; 8 bases map to TRBD1. The CDR3 covers 15 residues. Germline V gene data show CDR1 as WNHNN and CDR2 as SYGVQD (reference sequence). J gave up 5 bases and V 3 bases, and 6 bases lay outside the gene matches. This chain's CDR3 is CASSDEGQAYQPQHF. The CDR3 bases are TGCGCCAGCAGTGACGAGGGACAGGCTTATCAGCCCCAGCATTTT.

This clone was seen a single time. This chain joins TRBV19 and TRBJ2-7, with D perhaps TRBD1 or TRBD2 (5 bases each). This CDR3 has 16 residues. Germline V CDR1 and CDR2: LNHDA, SQIVND (reference sequence). Trimming removed 4 bases at V and 1 base at J, with 17 bases between. The CDR3 bases are TGTGCCAGTAGTAGAGGGAGTGGGACGAGGTCCTACGAGCAGTACTTC. It translates to CASSRGSGTRSYEQYF.

This sequence joins TRBV30 and TRBJ1-6; unclear D gene. V lost 2 bases and J lost 9, with 11 bases in between. CDR1 is GTSNPN, CDR2 SVGIG, per germline (reference sequence). The CDR3 is made up of 13 amino acids. In DNA, the CDR3 is TGTGCCTGGAGTCGGCCCGGTAGTTCACCCCTCCACTTT. Its translation: CAWSRPGSSPLHF.

The V gene is TRBV6-1, the J gene TRBJ2-3; D is unresolved. The V and J ends lost 1 base and 2 bases respectively, with 19 bases between them. The germline CDR1 and CDR2 sequences are MNHNS and SASEGT. The CDR3 has 18 residues. CDR3 loop: CASSEGLVRQITTDTQYF. CDR3 nucleotide sequence: TGTGCCAGCAGTGAAGGGCTAGTCAGGCAAATTACCACAGATACGCAGTATTTT.

CDR3 nucleotides: TGTGCCAGCTCACCACAGGGGCTAGTATCCGATACGCAGTATTTT. Translation gives CASSPQGLVSDTQYF. The rearrangement uses TRBV18 and TRBJ2-3; possibly TRBD1 for D (5 bases). Trimming took off 1 base at V and 6 bases at J, with 14 bases between the two ends. CDR1 is KGHSH and CDR2 is LQKENI in the germline V gene. The CDR3 consists of 15 residues.

The V and J genes are TRBV5-6 and TRBJ2-1, with 7 bases matching TRBD2. This CDR3 contains 15 residues. Trimming at V came to 8 bases and at J to 6 bases, leaving 14 bases not matched to a gene. The germline V gene has CDR1 SGHDT and CDR2 YYEEEE. The CDR3, as DNA: TGTGCCAGTATCGCAGCGGGAAGGAATCTCAATGAGCAGTTCTTC. Protein: CASIAAGRNLNEQFF. Looking up the rest from reference TRBV5-6 and TRBJ2-1 gives the full variable domain: DAGVTQSPTHLIKTRGQQVTLRCSPKSGHDTVSWYQQALGQGPQFIFQYYEEEERQRGNFPDRFSGHQFPNYSSELNVNALLLGDSALYLCASIAAGRNLNEQFFGPGTRLTVL.